The subject of this entry is one T cell receptor beta chain. Its target is unknown. The table came from immunoSEQ multiplex PCR; TCRdb's copy has only in-frame clones and leaves some out. The table records 300,000 to 350,000 clones, 85% to 90% of them present only once. This sample stems from a study of Ad26.COV2.S vaccination and SARS-CoV-2 variants. Background on the study: Of the COV1001 trial arms, the Ad26.COV2.S arm included the donor. Points from the study as a whole: Reportedly, after vaccination the spike-specific CD8+ and CD4+ T cell responses displayed substantial breadth.

Treatment in this sample: roughly 19 received Ad26.COV2.S at low or high dose, single or two shots; about 5 received placebo; per-sample allocation not given. All samples were drawn on day 63, counting from the first vaccine or placebo injection. Boston hosted the donor, who was an adult aged 18-55 years. Germline CDR1 reads LNHNV; CDR2 reads YYDKDF (reference sequence). V lost 0 bases, J lost 9 bases, and 12 bases lay in between. This CDR3 contains 14 residues. The sequence derives from a person aged 18 to 59 who received the Ad26.COV2.S COVID-19 vaccine or a placebo. The specimen comprised peripheral blood, sampled in a trial of Ad26.COV2.S vaccine versus placebo. V usage is TRBV15 and J usage is TRBJ2-1; D gene uncertain. CDR3 sequence reads: CATSRDSAYGEQFF. CDR3 DNA: TGTGCCACCAGCAGAGATTCGGCTTATGGTGAGCAGTTCTTC.